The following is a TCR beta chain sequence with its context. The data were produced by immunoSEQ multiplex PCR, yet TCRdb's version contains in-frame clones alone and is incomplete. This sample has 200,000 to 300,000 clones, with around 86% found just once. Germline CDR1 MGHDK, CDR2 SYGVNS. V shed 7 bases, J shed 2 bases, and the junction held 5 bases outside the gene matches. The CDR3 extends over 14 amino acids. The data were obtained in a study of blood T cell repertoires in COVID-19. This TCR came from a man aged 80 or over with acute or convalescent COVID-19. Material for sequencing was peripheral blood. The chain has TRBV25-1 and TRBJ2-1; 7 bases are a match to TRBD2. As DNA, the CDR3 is TGTGCCAGCACTGCGAGCGGGGCCTACAATGAGCAGTTCTTC. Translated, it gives CASTASGAYNEQFF.